One sample yielded the 19 T cell receptor beta chains listed below, sequenced in a study of CD8 T cells in Susac syndrome. After extraction with the RNeasy kit, about 0.45 to 1 ug of the RNA was reverse transcribed using random hexamers. TCRdb passed the immunoSEQ multiplex PCR reads through MiXCR, listing each CDR3 protein once. The table shows some 140,000 distinct CDR3 sequences, with under 95% occurring only once. Sequencing used CD8+ T cells from PBMCs. The receptors derive from a human donor with multiple sclerosis.

This chain links TRBV6-2 or TRBV6-3 with TRBJ1-1, with D unclear. This CDR3 is 13 amino acids long. Trimming shortened V by 5 bases and J by 4 bases, and 11 bases separated the two germline ends. In germline, CDR1 is MNHEY, CDR2 SVGEGT. The CDR3: CASSSSLTTEAFF. Here the CDR3 DNA reads TGTGCCAGCAGTAGTTCCTTAACCACTGAAGCTTTCTTT.

The V call is TRBV11-2, the J call TRBJ1-4; D gene ambiguous. CDR3 length equals 12 residues. The germline CDR1 and CDR2 sequences are SGHAT and FQNNGV. V was cut by 4 bases and J by 8 bases, with 8 bases left in between. The CDR3 here is CASSSFNEKLFF. For the CDR3, the DNA is TGTGCCAGCAGCTCCTTTAACGAAAAACTGTTTTTT.

The V gene is TRBV19, the J gene TRBJ2-3, with 7 bases aligning to TRBD1. Germline lookup yields CDR1 LNHDA and CDR2 SQIVND (reference sequence). The CDR3 covers 15 residues. V was pared by 9 bases and J by 2 bases, with 11 bases of the junction left unmatched. CDR3 coding DNA: TGTGCCAGCGCCTCCGGGACAGACGACACAGATACGCAGTATTTT. This encodes CASASGTDDTDTQYF.

This chain connects TRBV7-9 to TRBJ2-5, with no clear D. In germline, CDR1 is SEHNR, CDR2 FQNEAQ (reference sequence). Trimming removed 3 bases at V and 2 bases at J, with 4 bases between. The CDR3 length is 12 residues. DNA for the CDR3: TGTGCCAGCAGCTTTACACAAGAGACCCAGTACTTC. Amino acids: CASSFTQETQYF.

A remark on this clonotype: This CDR3 fails to terminate in the conserved phenylalanine or tryptophan, so it likely reflects a read error. The CDR3, as DNA: TGTGCCTGGAGTGTCGACTCCCAGAATGAGCAGTTCCTC. Residues: CAWSVDSQNEQFL. The rearrangement joins TRBV30 to TRBJ2-1; D not resolved. CDR1 is GTSNPN and CDR2 is SVGIG in the germline V gene (reference sequence). V gave up 0 bases and J gave up 7 bases, with 10 bases separating them. This CDR3 is built from 13 residues.

The chain has TRBV28 and TRBJ2-1, with 7 nucleotides matching TRBD1. Germline V lookup: CDR1 MDHEN, CDR2 SYDVKM. The CDR3 length is 15 residues. After removal of 1 base from V and 10 bases from J, the junction contained 10 bases not matched to a gene. This CDR3 reads CASSLSGDSFFEQFF. The CDR3, as DNA: TGTGCCAGCAGTTTATCTGGGGACAGTTTTTTCGAGCAGTTCTTC.

J is TRBJ1-4 and V is TRBV7-9; 11 nucleotides match TRBD1. This CDR3 has 19 amino acids. Germline V gene data show CDR1 as SEHNR and CDR2 as FQNEAQ (reference sequence). The V and J ends lost 4 bases and 0 bases, in that order; junction bases with no gene match: 10. The CDR3 region is CASSSTRTGGIATNEKLFF. The CDR3 bases are TGTGCCAGCAGCTCCACCCGGACAGGGGGCATCGCAACTAATGAAAAACTGTTTTTT.

The J gene is TRBJ1-1, the V gene TRBV25-1; D is unclear. Germline lookup yields CDR1 MGHDK and CDR2 SYGVNS. The CDR3 length is 10 residues. Trimming stripped 9 bases from V and 6 bases from J, with 8 bases between. CDR3 sequence reads: CASEAAEAFF. As DNA, the CDR3 is TGTGCCAGTGAGGCAGCTGAAGCTTTCTTT.

V gene TRBV7-2 combines with J gene TRBJ2-5, with 10 bases aligning to TRBD2. The CDR3 contains 18 residues. The V and J ends lost 5 bases and 5 bases, in that order; junction bases with no gene match: 17. CDR1 SGHTA and CDR2 FQGNSA come from the germline V gene. CDR3: CASSQVVLAGEGGETQYF. The CDR3 region has the DNA TGTGCCAGCAGCCAAGTGGTCCTAGCGGGAGAGGGAGGGGAGACCCAGTACTTC.

This sequence joins TRBV25-1 and TRBJ2-3, with no clear D. This CDR3 is 13 amino acids long. V was shortened by 4 bases and J by 4 bases, with 9 bases between the two germline ends. Per germline, CDR1 MGHDK and CDR2 SYGVNS. The chain's CDR3 is CASSGTWADTQYF. The CDR3, as DNA: TGTGCCAGCAGTGGTACTTGGGCAGATACGCAGTATTTT.

The CDR3 loop reads CASSLSVGSSYNEQFF. DNA for the CDR3: TGTGCCAGCAGTTTATCTGTAGGGAGCTCCTACAATGAGCAGTTCTTC. This rearrangement joins TRBV27 to TRBJ2-1; perhaps TRBD2 as D (5 bases). Germline CDR1 and CDR2: MNHEY and SMNVEV (reference sequence). The germline V and J ends were trimmed by 0 bases and 0 bases, with 9 bases remaining between them. CDR3 length: 16 amino acids.

The J gene is TRBJ2-1, the V gene TRBV10-3; possible D gene TRBD2, 5 bases. Germline loops: CDR1 ENHRY, CDR2 SYGVKD. CDR3 size: 14 residues. Trimming cost V 8 bases and J 5 bases, with 16 bases left between them. In DNA form, the CDR3 reads TGTGCCATCGGATGGGGAGCTCGCAACAATGAGCAGTTCTTC. Its protein is CAIGWGARNNEQFF.

This rearrangement joins TRBV4-2 to TRBJ2-7; D is undetermined. CDR1 is LGHNA and CDR2 is YNFKEQ in the germline V gene. There are 17 residues in the CDR3. V was clipped by 0 bases and J by 6 bases, with 21 bases between them. The CDR3 DNA sequence: TGTGCCAGCAGCCAAGATTGGCTATCTAGAGGCCTACGCGAGCAGTACTTC. Translation gives CASSQDWLSRGLREQYF.

J is TRBJ2-3 and V is TRBV7-6; TRBD2 aligns across 16 bases. V shed 3 bases and J 4 bases; nucleotides not matched to a gene: 7. Germline CDR1 reads SGHVS; CDR2 reads FNYEAQ. The CDR3 is 18 amino acids. Here the CDR3 DNA reads TGTGCCAGCAGCTTGTCCGGGACTAGCGGGAGGGCCTCAGATACGCAGTATTTT. This encodes CASSLSGTSGRASDTQYF.

The rearrangement uses TRBV28 and TRBJ2-1; 7 bases agree with TRBD2. The V and J ends lost 10 bases and 8 bases, in that order; junction bases with no gene match: 5. The germline V gene encodes CDR1 MDHEN and CDR2 SYDVKM. This CDR3 has 11 residues. The CDR3 nucleotides read TGTGCCAACGGACTAGGCGATGAGCAGTTCTTC. This sequence encodes CANGLGDEQFF.

The J gene is TRBJ2-1, the V gene TRBV7-9, with 9 bases lining up with TRBD2. Germline values: CDR1 SEHNR, CDR2 FQNEAQ (reference sequence). The J segment lost 14 bases and the V segment lost 5 bases, leaving 16 bases of the junction unmatched. The CDR3 is made up of 15 amino acids. In nucleotides, the CDR3 is TGTGCCAGCAGCCCTATAACAGGAGATTCTAGCGGGGAGTTCTTC. Translation: CASSPITGDSSGEFF.

The chain has TRBV5-4 and TRBJ2-3; the match to TRBD2 covers 7 bases. CDR1 SGHNT and CDR2 YYREEE come from the germline V gene (reference sequence). The CDR3 contains 14 residues. Losses at the gene ends were 1 base for V and 3 bases for J; bases not matched to a gene: 2. The CDR3 spells CASSLTSVTDTQYF. The DNA of the CDR3 is TGTGCCAGCAGCTTGACTAGCGTAACAGATACGCAGTATTTT.

The chain carries TRBV23-1 and TRBJ1-2, with 8 bases that match TRBD1. TRBV23-1 is classed as an ORF, of uncertain function. V dropped 0 bases and J dropped 0; count of bases not matched to a gene: 6. The CDR3 is 17 residues long. Here the CDR3 reads CASSQSGRGRPNYGYTF. For the CDR3, the DNA is TGCGCCAGCAGTCAATCGGGCAGGGGGCGGCCTAACTATGGCTACACCTTC.

The chain joins TRBV10-2 to TRBJ1-2, with a tentative D call TRBD1 (5 bases). The V gene's germline CDR1 is WSHSY and CDR2 SAAADI. Trimming removed 5 bases from V and 3 bases from J, with 16 bases in between. This CDR3 is built from 15 residues. The CDR3 loop reads CASSSGPWSDYGYTF. As DNA, the CDR3 is TGCGCCAGCAGTTCAGGGCCCTGGTCGGACTATGGCTACACCTTC.